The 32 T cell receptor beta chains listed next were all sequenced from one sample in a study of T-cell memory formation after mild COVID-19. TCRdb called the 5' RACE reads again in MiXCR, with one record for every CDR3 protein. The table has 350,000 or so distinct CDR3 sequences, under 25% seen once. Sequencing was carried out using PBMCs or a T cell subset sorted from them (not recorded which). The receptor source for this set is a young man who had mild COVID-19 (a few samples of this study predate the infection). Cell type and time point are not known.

CDR3 coding DNA: TGTGCCAGCAGCATGGGACAGGGTCGGTACACTGAAGCTTTCTTT. Its translation: CASSMGQGRYTEAFF. This rearrangement joins TRBV7-9 to TRBJ1-1; TRBD1 aligns across 9 bases. Looked up from germline, CDR1 is SEHNR and CDR2 is FQNEAQ (reference sequence). The V gene end was trimmed by 5 bases and the J gene end by 3 bases; junction bases not matched to a gene: 7. The CDR3 is 15 residues long.

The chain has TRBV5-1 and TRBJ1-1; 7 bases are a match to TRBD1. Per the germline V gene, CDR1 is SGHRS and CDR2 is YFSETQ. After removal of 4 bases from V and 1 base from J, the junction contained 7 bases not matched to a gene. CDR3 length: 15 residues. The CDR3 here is CASSTTGAGNTEAFF. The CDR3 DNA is TGCGCCAGCAGCACTACAGGGGCGGGGAACACTGAAGCTTTCTTT.

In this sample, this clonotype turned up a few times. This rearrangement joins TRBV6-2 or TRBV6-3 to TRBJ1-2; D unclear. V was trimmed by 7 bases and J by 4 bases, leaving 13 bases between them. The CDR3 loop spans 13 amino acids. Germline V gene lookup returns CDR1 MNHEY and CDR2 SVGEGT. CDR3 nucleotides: TGTGCCAGCAAGCAGCCTGTTATCTATGGCTACACCTTC. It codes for CASKQPVIYGYTF.

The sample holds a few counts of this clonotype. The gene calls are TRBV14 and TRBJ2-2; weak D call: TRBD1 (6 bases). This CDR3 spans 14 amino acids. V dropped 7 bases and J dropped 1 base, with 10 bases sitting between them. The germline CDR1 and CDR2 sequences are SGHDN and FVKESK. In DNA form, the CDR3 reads TGTGCCAGCAAGACGGGACAGAACACCGGGGAGCTGTTTTTT. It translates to CASKTGQNTGELFF.

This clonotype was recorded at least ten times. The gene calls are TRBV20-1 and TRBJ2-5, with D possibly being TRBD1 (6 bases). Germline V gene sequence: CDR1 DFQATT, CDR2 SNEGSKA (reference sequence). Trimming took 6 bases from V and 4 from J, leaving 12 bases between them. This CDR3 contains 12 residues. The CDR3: CSARRGGETQYF. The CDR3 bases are TGCAGTGCCCGGAGAGGGGGAGAGACCCAGTACTTC.

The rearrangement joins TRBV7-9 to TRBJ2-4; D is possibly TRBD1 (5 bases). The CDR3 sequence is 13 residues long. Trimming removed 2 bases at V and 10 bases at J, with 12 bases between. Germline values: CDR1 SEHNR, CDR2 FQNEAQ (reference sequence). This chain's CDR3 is CASSLTGNDIQYF. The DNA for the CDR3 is TGTGCCAGCAGCTTAACAGGAAATGATATTCAGTACTTC.

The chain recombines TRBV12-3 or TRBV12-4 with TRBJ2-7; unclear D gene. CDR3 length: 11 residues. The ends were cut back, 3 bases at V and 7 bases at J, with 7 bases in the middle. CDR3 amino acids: CASSFWQEQYF. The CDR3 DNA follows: TGTGCCAGCAGTTTTTGGCAGGAGCAGTACTTC.

In nucleotides, the CDR3 is TGTGCCAGCAGATCCACAGGGACCTATGGCTACACCTTC. Translating it yields CASRSTGTYGYTF. The chain recombines TRBV6-2 or TRBV6-3 with TRBJ1-2, with a possible D match to TRBD1 (6 bases). The V gene's germline CDR1 is MNHEY and CDR2 SVGEGT. CDR3 length: 13 residues. Trimming took 6 bases from V and 4 from J, leaving 12 bases between them.

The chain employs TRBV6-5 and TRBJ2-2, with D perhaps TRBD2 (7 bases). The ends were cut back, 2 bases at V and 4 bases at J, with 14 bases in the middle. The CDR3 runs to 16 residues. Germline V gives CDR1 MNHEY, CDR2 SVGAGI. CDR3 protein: CASSYRGGLITGELFF. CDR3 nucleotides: TGTGCCAGCAGTTACAGGGGGGGATTAATCACCGGGGAGCTGTTTTTT.

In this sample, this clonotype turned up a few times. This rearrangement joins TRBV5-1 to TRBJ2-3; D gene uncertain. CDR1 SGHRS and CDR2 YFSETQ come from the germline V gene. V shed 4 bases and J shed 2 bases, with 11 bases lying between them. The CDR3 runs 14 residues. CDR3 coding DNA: TGCGCCAGCAGCCCCCGCGCGGACACAGATACGCAGTATTTT. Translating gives CASSPRADTDTQYF. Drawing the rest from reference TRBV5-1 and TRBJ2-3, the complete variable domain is KAGVTQTPRYLIKTRGQQVTLSCSPISGHRSVSWYQQTPGQGLQFLFEYFSETQRNKGNFPGRFSGRQFSNSRSEMNVSTLELGDSALYLCASSPRADTDTQYFGPGTRLTVL.

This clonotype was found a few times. CDR3 sequence reads: CSVEGQSQETQYF. DNA of the CDR3: TGCAGCGTTGAAGGACAGTCCCAAGAGACCCAGTACTTC. This chain joins TRBV29-1 and TRBJ2-5; TRBD1 might be the D (5 bases). The CDR3 extends over 13 amino acids. The germline V gene encodes CDR1 SQVTM and CDR2 ANQGSEA. V was clipped by 1 base and J by 1 base, with 7 bases between them.

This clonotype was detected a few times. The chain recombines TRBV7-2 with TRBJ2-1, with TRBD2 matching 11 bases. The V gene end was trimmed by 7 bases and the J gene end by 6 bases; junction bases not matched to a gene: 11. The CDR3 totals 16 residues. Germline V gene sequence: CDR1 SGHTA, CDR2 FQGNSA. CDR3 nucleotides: TGTGCCAGCACCCCCTACGGGACTAGCGGAGTCAATGAGCAGTTCTTC. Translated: CASTPYGTSGVNEQFF.

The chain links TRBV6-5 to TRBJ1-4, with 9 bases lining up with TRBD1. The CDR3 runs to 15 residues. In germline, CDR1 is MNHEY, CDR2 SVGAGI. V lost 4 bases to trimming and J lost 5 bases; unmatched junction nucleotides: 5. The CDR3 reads CASSSPTGGNEKLFF. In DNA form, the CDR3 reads TGTGCCAGCAGTTCCCCGACAGGGGGGAATGAAAAACTGTTTTTT.

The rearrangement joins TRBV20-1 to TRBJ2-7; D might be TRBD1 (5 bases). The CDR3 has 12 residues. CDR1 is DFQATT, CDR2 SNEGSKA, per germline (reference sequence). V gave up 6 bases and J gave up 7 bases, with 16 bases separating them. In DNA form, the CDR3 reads TGCAGTGCCGACAGAGATATCGGGGAGCAGTACTTC. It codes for CSADRDIGEQYF.

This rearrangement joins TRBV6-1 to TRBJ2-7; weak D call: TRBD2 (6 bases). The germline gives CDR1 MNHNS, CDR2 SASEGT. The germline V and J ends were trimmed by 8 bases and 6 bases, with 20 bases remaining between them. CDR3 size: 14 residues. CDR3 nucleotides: TGTGCCAGCCTGTCGGGAGTCAGCTACGTCGAGCAGTACTTC. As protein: CASLSGVSYVEQYF.

The CDR3 loop reads CASSLGRRTEGPQAFF. The CDR3 DNA sequence: TGTGCCAGCAGCTTAGGCCGGAGGACCGAAGGTCCGCAAGCTTTCTTT. This rearrangement joins TRBV7-9 to TRBJ1-1, with D uncertain. Looked up from germline, CDR1 is SEHNR and CDR2 is FQNEAQ (reference sequence). The CDR3 spans 16 residues. Trimming pared 1 base from V and 9 bases from J, leaving 21 bases between.

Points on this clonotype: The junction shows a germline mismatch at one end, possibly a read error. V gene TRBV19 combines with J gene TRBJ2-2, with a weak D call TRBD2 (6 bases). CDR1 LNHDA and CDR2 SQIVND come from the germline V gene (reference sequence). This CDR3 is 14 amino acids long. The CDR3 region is CASTIWGENGELFF. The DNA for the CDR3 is TGTGCCAGTACTATATGGGGGGAGAACGGGGAGCTGTTTTTT. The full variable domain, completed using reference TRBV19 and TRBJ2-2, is DGGITQSPKYLFRKEGQNVTLSCEQNLNHDAMYWYRQDPGQGLRLIYYSQIVNDFQKGDIAEGYSVSREKKESFPLTVTSAQKNPTAFYLCASTIWGENGELFFGEGSRLTVL.

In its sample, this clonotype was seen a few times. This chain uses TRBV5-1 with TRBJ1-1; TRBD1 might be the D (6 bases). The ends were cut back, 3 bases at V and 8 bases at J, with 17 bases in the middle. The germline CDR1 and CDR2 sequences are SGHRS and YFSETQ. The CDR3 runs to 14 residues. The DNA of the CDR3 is TGCGCCAGCAGCTCCCGGGGAGGGGGAAAGGAAGCTTTCTTT. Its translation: CASSSRGGGKEAFF.

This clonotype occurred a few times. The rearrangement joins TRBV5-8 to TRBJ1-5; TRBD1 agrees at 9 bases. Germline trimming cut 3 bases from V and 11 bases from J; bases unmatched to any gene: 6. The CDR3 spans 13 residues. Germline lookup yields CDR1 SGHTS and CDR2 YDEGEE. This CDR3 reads CASSWDRVEAQHF. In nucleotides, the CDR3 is TGTGCCAGCAGCTGGGACAGGGTTGAAGCCCAGCATTTT.

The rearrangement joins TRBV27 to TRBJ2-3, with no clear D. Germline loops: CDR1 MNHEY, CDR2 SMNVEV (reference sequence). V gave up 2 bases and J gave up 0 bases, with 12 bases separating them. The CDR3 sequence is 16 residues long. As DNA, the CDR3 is TGTGCCAGCAGTTTAGGTTGGATAACTAGCACAGATACGCAGTATTTT. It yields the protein CASSLGWITSTDTQYF.

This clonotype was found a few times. DNA for the CDR3: TGTGCCAGCAGCTTAGTAGGGACAAATAGTGGGGCCAACGTCCTGACTTTC. Protein product: CASSLVGTNSGANVLTF. This chain links TRBV7-2 with TRBJ2-6; possibly TRBD1 for D (6 bases). CDR3 length equals 17 residues. The germline V gene encodes CDR1 SGHTA and CDR2 FQGNSA. The V end lost 1 base, the J end lost 3 bases, and 13 bases lay between the germline ends.

The CDR3 protein is CASSLMDTGVNSPLHF. The CDR3 DNA reads TGTGCCAGCAGCTTAATGGATACAGGGGTAAATTCACCCCTCCACTTT. The chain recombines TRBV5-6 with TRBJ1-6; 7 positions match TRBD1. This CDR3 region has 16 residues. Germline assignment: CDR1 SGHDT and CDR2 YYEEEE. V shed 2 bases, J shed 7 bases, and the junction held 9 bases outside the gene matches.

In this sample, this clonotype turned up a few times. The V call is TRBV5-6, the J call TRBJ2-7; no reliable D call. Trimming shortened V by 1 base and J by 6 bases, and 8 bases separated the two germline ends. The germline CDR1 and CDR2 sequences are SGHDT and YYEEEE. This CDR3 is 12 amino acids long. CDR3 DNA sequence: TGTGCCAGCAGCTTGCGGCTGTCCGAGCAGTACGTC. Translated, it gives CASSLRLSEQYV.

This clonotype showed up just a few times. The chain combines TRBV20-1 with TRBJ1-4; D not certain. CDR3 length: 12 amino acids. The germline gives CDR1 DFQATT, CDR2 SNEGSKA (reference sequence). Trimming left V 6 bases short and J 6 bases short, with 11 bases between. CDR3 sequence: CSAEAGHEKLFF. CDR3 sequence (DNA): TGCAGTGCAGAGGCAGGTCATGAAAAACTGTTTTTT.

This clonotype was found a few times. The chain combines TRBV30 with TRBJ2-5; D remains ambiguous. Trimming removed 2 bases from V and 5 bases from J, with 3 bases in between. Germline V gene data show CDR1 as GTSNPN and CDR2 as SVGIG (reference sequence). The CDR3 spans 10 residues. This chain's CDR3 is CAWSRETQYF. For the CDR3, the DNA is TGTGCCTGGAGTCGGGAGACCCAGTACTTC.

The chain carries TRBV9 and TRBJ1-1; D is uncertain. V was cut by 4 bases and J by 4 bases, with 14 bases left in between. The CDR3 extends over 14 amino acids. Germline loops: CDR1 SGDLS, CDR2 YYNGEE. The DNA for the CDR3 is TGTGCCAGCAGCCACCTAAGGATTGTCACTGAAGCTTTCTTT. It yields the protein CASSHLRIVTEAFF.

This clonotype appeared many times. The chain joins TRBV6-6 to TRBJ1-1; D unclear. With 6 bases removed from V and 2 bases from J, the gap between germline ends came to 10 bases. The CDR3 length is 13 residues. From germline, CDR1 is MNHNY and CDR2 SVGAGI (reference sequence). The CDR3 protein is CASSYATNTEAFF. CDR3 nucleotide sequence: TGTGCCAGCAGCTATGCGACTAACACTGAAGCTTTCTTT.

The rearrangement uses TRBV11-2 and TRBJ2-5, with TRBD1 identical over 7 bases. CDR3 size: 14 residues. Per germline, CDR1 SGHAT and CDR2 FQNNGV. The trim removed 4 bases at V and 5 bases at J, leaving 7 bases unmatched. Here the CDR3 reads CASSSVGQAETQYF. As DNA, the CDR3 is TGTGCCAGCAGCTCCGTAGGACAGGCGGAGACCCAGTACTTC.

The CDR3 region has the DNA TGTGCCATCACGGGTGAGGTTGAGCAGCCCCAGCATTTT. This encodes CAITGEVEQPQHF. The chain couples TRBV10-3 to TRBJ1-5; D not resolved. V lost 7 bases to trimming and J lost 7 bases, with 14 bases between them. This CDR3 is built from 13 residues. Germline CDR1 ENHRY, CDR2 SYGVKD.

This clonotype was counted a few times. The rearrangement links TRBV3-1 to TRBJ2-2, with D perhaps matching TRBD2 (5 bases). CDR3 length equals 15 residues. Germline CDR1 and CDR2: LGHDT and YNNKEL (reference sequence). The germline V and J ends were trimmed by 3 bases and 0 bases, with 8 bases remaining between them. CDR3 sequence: CASSHEGTNTGELFF. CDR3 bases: TGTGCCAGCAGCCACGAGGGAACGAACACCGGGGAGCTGTTTTTT. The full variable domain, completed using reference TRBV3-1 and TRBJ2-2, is DTAVSQTPKYLVTQMGNDKSIKCEQNLGHDTMYWYKQDSKKFLKIMFSYNNKELIINETVPNRFSPKSPDKAHLNLHINSLELGDSAVYFCASSHEGTNTGELFFGEGSRLTVL.

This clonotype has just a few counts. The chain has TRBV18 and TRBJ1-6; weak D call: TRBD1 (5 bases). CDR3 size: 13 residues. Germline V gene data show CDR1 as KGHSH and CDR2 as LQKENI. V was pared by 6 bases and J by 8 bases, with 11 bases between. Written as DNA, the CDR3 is TGTGCCAGCTCCCCTGACAGAGATTCACCCCTCCACTTT. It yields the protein CASSPDRDSPLHF.

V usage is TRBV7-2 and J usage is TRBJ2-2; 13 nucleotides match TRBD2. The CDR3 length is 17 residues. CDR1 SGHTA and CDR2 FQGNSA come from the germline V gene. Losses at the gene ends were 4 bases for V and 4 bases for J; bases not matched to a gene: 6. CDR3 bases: TGTGCCAGCAGCTCCCAGGGACTAGCGGGGTCCACCGGGGAGCTGTTTTTT. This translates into CASSSQGLAGSTGELFF. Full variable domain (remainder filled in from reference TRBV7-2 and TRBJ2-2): GAGVSQSPSNKVTEKGKDVELRCDPISGHTALYWYRQSLGQGLEFLIYFQGNSAPDKSGLPSDRFSAERTGGSVSTLTIQRTQQEDSAVYLCASSSQGLAGSTGELFFGEGSRLTVL.